This T cell receptor beta chain was obtained from a study of blood T cell repertoires in COVID-19. V was cut by 6 bases and J by 7 bases, with 15 bases left in between. CDR3 length: 13 residues. The germline V gene has CDR1 MNHNY and CDR2 SVGAGI (reference sequence). The data were produced by immunoSEQ multiplex PCR, yet TCRdb's version contains in-frame clones alone and is incomplete. This sample has 200,000 to 300,000 clones; about 83% occur once, and the top ten carry roughly 2%. This clone was observed many times. The chain links TRBV6-6 to TRBJ1-1, with a possible D match to TRBD1 (5 bases). Sequencing was done on a sample of peripheral blood. The source of this sequence is a man aged 30 to 45 who had recovered from COVID-19. CDR3 loop: CASSGGTEDEAFF. The CDR3 region has the DNA TGTGCCAGCAGCGGCGGGACGGAGGATGAAGCTTTCTTT.